This entry lists 21 T cell receptor beta chains sequenced from one sample in a study of shared T cell receptors in the human thymus (dated by TCRdb to the early 2020s). Libraries were constructed by the immunoSEQ multiplex PCR assay. TCRdb obtained this table from immuneACCESS and retained in-frame rearrangements with V and J assigned. These tables miss some clones; where compared with another copy, unresolved V genes account for less than half of the shortfall, and the remainder is unexplained. The sample has 700,000 or so clones on record, 80% to 90% of them singletons. The ten most abundant clones make up over 0.008% of the sample. This sample was shared with a second study, whose subject was human thymus T cells.

Sequences were obtained from thymocytes. These receptors were obtained from a girl under three years old with a congenital heart defect. Donor details come from another sample of the same person, matched by shared clones.

The V gene is TRBV18, the J gene TRBJ1-6, with 8 bases identical to TRBD1. V shed 5 bases and J 3 bases; nucleotides not matched to a gene: 3. Germline CDR1 and CDR2: KGHSH and LQKENI. The CDR3 totals 15 residues. The CDR3 loop is CASSKTGGYNSPLHF. The CDR3 DNA follows: TGTGCCAGCTCAAAAACAGGGGGCTATAATTCACCCCTCCACTTT.

With regard to this clone: This sample includes further DNA sequences coding for the same CDR3. This chain links TRBV4-1 with TRBJ2-1, with TRBD2 matching 9 bases. The germline V gene encodes CDR1 MGHRA and CDR2 YSYEKL. This CDR3 spans 17 amino acids. The junction had 13 bases not matched to a gene; V was cut back by 0 bases and J by 10 bases. For the CDR3, the DNA is TGCGCCAGCAGCCAAGATGGGGGGACTAGCTCGACATGGGAGCAGTTCTTC. Its protein is CASSQDGGTSSTWEQFF.

The chain is built from TRBV9 and TRBJ1-2; D is unclear. V gave up 4 bases and J gave up 4 bases, with 14 bases separating them. Per germline, CDR1 SGDLS and CDR2 YYNGEE. The CDR3 has 14 amino acids. Here the CDR3 reads CASSPRGWVYGYTF. The CDR3 DNA is TGTGCCAGCAGCCCCCGAGGGTGGGTCTATGGCTACACCTTC.

CDR3 sequence: CASSSITLTRGTNTGELFF. CDR3 nucleotides: TGTGCCAGCAGCTCAATCACGTTGACTAGAGGAACGAACACCGGGGAGCTGTTTTTT. V gene TRBV7-8 combines with J gene TRBJ2-2; D may be TRBD2 (6 bases). V lost 4 bases to trimming and J lost 0 bases, with 21 bases between them. Per the germline V gene, CDR1 is SGHVS and CDR2 is FQNEAQ. The CDR3 totals 19 residues.

V is TRBV7-8 and J is TRBJ2-5; D not resolved. The J call is in doubt because the DNA end fits TRBJ2-7 better. This CDR3 has 16 amino acids. Germline values: CDR1 SGHVS, CDR2 FQNEAQ. The CDR3 sequence: CASSLVPGGSLYEQYF. In nucleotides, the CDR3 is TGTGCCAGCAGCTTAGTTCCAGGTGGATCCCTCTACGAGCAGTACTTC.

The chain recombines TRBV28 with TRBJ2-5; the match to TRBD1 covers 9 bases. After removal of 7 bases from V and 3 bases from J, the junction contained 15 bases not matched to a gene. CDR3 length equals 17 residues. Germline loops: CDR1 MDHEN, CDR2 SYDVKM. The CDR3, as DNA: TGTGCCAGCACCCAAGGAGCGGACAGGGGTTGGAAAGAGACCCAGTACTTC. Protein: CASTQGADRGWKETQYF. Based on the CDR3 plus reference TRBV28 and TRBJ2-5, the full variable domain is DVKVTQSSRYLVKRTGEKVFLECVQDMDHENMFWYRQDPGLGLRLIYFSYDVKMKEKGDIPEGYSVSREKKERFSLILESASTNQTSMYLCASTQGADRGWKETQYFGPGTRLLVL.

This clone was found once. V is TRBV6-5 and J is TRBJ2-7; no clear D. Trimming cost V 7 bases and J 7 bases, with 8 bases left between them. The CDR3 consists of 10 residues. Germline V CDR1 and CDR2: MNHEY, SVGAGI. The CDR3 protein is CASNWPEQYF. CDR3 nucleotides: TGTGCCAGCAATTGGCCAGAGCAGTACTTC.

This chain joins TRBV5-8 and TRBJ1-2; 9 bases fit TRBD1. J was trimmed by 3 bases and V by 3 bases; bases with no gene match: 12. Germline V lookup: CDR1 SGHTS, CDR2 YDEGEE. The CDR3 is 17 residues long. The CDR3 protein is CASSSGQGITRDYGYTF. In DNA form, the CDR3 reads TGTGCCAGCAGCTCCGGACAGGGGATAACCAGGGACTATGGCTACACCTTC.

This clone was seen only once. In nucleotides, the CDR3 is TGTGCCAGTAGTCGGACAGGGTGGTCCTACAATGAGCAGTTCTTC. Protein: CASSRTGWSYNEQFF. This chain uses TRBV19 with TRBJ2-1, with 8 bases identical to TRBD1. Germline CDR1 is LNHDA and CDR2 is SQIVND (reference sequence). The V segment lost 5 bases and the J segment 1 base; nucleotides outside the gene matches: 4. The CDR3 has 15 amino acids.

The CDR3, as DNA: TGCGCCAGCAGCTTGGGGGTCCCGGGGAATCAGCCCCAGCATTTT. Its protein is CASSLGVPGNQPQHF. The V call is TRBV5-1, the J call TRBJ1-5; the D is unclear. The CDR3 covers 15 residues. Per the germline V gene, CDR1 is SGHRS and CDR2 is YFSETQ. The V end lost 0 bases, the J end lost 4 bases, and 11 bases lay between the germline ends.

The chain recombines TRBV5-1 with TRBJ1-2; 8 bases agree with TRBD1. This CDR3 has 15 residues. V dropped 4 bases and J dropped 8; count of bases not matched to a gene: 13. Germline loops: CDR1 SGHRS, CDR2 YFSETQ. The CDR3 sequence: CASSRLPGQVVGYTF. The CDR3 DNA sequence: TGCGCCAGCAGCCGTCTACCGGGACAGGTCGTCGGCTACACCTTC.

The chain employs TRBV4-2 and TRBJ2-7, with TRBD2 matching 11 bases. CDR3 length: 14 residues. The ends lost 5 bases at V and 5 bases at J; junction bases unmatched: 5. The germline CDR1 and CDR2 sequences are LGHNA and YNFKEQ. CDR3 sequence (DNA): TGTGCCAGCAGCATGGGACTAGCGGTGGACGAGCAGTACTTC. It translates to CASSMGLAVDEQYF.

This clone appeared once. This sequence joins TRBV29-1 and TRBJ1-1; tentatively, D is TRBD1 (6 bases). Per germline, CDR1 SQVTM and CDR2 ANQGSEA. Trimming took off 0 bases at V and 0 bases at J, with 14 bases between the two ends. The CDR3 extends over 16 amino acids. DNA for the CDR3: TGCAGCGTTGAAGATGGCCCCGGGACATTGAACACTGAAGCTTTCTTT. It yields the protein CSVEDGPGTLNTEAFF.

The CDR3 loop is CASRWVSGTNQPQHF. The CDR3 region has the DNA TGTGCCAGCAGATGGGTCTCCGGGACAAATCAGCCCCAGCATTTT. The V gene is TRBV6-6, the J gene TRBJ1-5; tentative D call: TRBD1 (6 bases). The CDR3 extends over 15 amino acids. V lost 6 bases and J 4 bases, leaving 16 bases between the germline ends. Germline-derived CDR1 and CDR2 are MNHNY and SVGAGI (reference sequence).

The rearrangement links TRBV4-2 to TRBJ2-7; D call uncertain. The CDR3 totals 15 residues. Per the germline V gene, CDR1 is LGHNA and CDR2 is YNFKEQ. Trimming took 0 bases from V and 0 from J, leaving 9 bases between them. The CDR3 loop reads CASSQEYYYSYEQYF. The CDR3, as DNA: TGTGCCAGCAGCCAAGAGTACTATTACTCCTACGAGCAGTACTTC.

V and J are TRBV7-2 and TRBJ2-7; no clear D gene. Trimming took 1 base from V and 4 from J, leaving 11 bases between them. The germline CDR1 and CDR2 sequences are SGHTA and FQGNSA. This CDR3 spans 14 amino acids. CDR3 residues: CASSLDRGRYEQYF. In DNA, the CDR3 is TGTGCCAGCAGCTTAGATCGCGGCAGATACGAGCAGTACTTC.

This chain links TRBV28 with TRBJ1-2, with TRBD1 as a possible D gene (5 bases). Germline V gene sequence: CDR1 MDHEN, CDR2 SYDVKM. Trimming stripped 10 bases from V and 2 bases from J, with 11 bases between. This CDR3 has 12 residues. Here the CDR3 reads CATNRNNYGYTF. In DNA, the CDR3 is TGTGCCACTAACAGGAACAACTATGGCTACACCTTC.

The rearrangement links TRBV6-5 to TRBJ1-4, with D possibly TRBD1 on 5 matching bases. Germline V lookup: CDR1 MNHEY, CDR2 SVGAGI. Trimming removed 8 bases from V and 6 bases from J, with 19 bases in between. The CDR3 consists of 15 residues. CDR3 residues: CASRGVGYADEKLFF. CDR3 DNA sequence: TGTGCCAGCCGGGGGGTTGGGTATGCGGATGAAAAACTGTTTTTT.

The chain recombines TRBV7-2 with TRBJ1-5; 9 bases are shared with TRBD1. CDR3 size: 17 residues. With V trimmed by 5 bases and J by 1 base, 9 bases remained unmatched. Looked up from germline, CDR1 is SGHTA and CDR2 is FQGNSA. The CDR3 sequence: CASSPQGARGSNQPQHF. CDR3 nucleotides: TGTGCCAGCAGCCCACAGGGGGCGCGGGGCAGCAATCAGCCCCAGCATTTT.

This clone was recorded once. This CDR3 reads CASSSGQLNYGYTF. The CDR3, as DNA: TGTGCCAGCAGTTCAGGACAACTTAACTATGGCTACACCTTC. This chain connects TRBV6-5 to TRBJ1-2; D may be TRBD1 (5 bases). This CDR3 has 14 residues. Trimming stripped 4 bases from V and 1 base from J, with 10 bases between. CDR1 is MNHEY, CDR2 SVGAGI, per germline.

The chain joins TRBV27 to TRBJ1-2; D is possibly TRBD1 (6 bases). This CDR3 has 13 amino acids. The V and J ends lost 5 bases and 7 bases respectively, with 14 bases between them. Germline V lookup: CDR1 MNHEY, CDR2 SMNVEV (reference sequence). CDR3 nucleotides: TGTGCCAGCAGTAGAGACAGGCTGGGTGGCTACACCTTC. Amino acid sequence: CASSRDRLGGYTF.